This T cell receptor (beta chain) comes out of a study of T cells after somatic rescue of genetic block. Libraries were prepared by immunoSEQ multiplex PCR; TCRdb keeps only in-frame clonotypes and omits some of them. Found here are 88,000 or so clones, 70% to 90% of them singletons; the top ten hold roughly 1.5%. Germline V gene data show CDR1 as SGHAT and CDR2 as FQNNGV. The length of the CDR3 is 15 residues. V was cut by 4 bases and J by 4 bases, with 16 bases left in between. The material sequenced was peripheral blood mononuclear cells (PBMCs). This receptor was obtained from a young woman. The chain joins TRBV11-2 to TRBJ1-2, with a weak D call TRBD1 (6 bases). CDR3 nucleotides: TGTGCCAGCAGCTCCAGAGGGGGGATACTCTATGGCTACACCTTC. It is translated as CASSSRGGILYGYTF.